Below are 20 T cell receptor beta chains sequenced from a single sample in a study of patients and donors after allogeneic stem cell transplantation. MiXCR was run by TCRdb on the RT-PCR reads, yielding one entry per CDR3 protein. The table shows about 72,000 distinct CDR3 sequences, with around 27% occurring only once. Input material: blood, either unsorted or a sorted T cell fraction (not recorded which). Receptors originate from a human donor who was either an allogeneic HSCT recipient or a stem cell or donor lymphocyte infusion donor (not recorded which). It is not recorded whose cells these are; they may come from a transplant donor.

This clonotype was seen a few times. This chain joins TRBV10-3 and TRBJ2-7; 11 bases map to TRBD2. Trimming removed 6 bases from V and 5 bases from J; junction bases left unmatched: 9. CDR1 is ENHRY and CDR2 is SYGVKD in the germline V gene. The CDR3 contains 15 residues. The CDR3 DNA is TGTGCCATCAGATCAACGACTAGCGGGGATAACGAGCAGTACTTC. This sequence encodes CAIRSTTSGDNEQYF.

V is TRBV11-3 and J is TRBJ2-1; D gene ambiguous. The CDR3 is 16 residues long. Trimming pared 2 bases from V and 5 bases from J, leaving 16 bases between. Per germline, CDR1 SGHNT and CDR2 YENEEA. CDR3 protein: CASSLFWPFTHNEQFF. CDR3 DNA sequence: TGTGCCAGCAGCTTATTCTGGCCCTTCACCCACAATGAGCAGTTCTTC.

The chain's CDR3 is CASSLDGASNQPQHF. The CDR3 DNA reads as TGTGCCAGCAGCTTGGACGGGGCCAGCAATCAGCCCCAGCATTTT. V usage is TRBV5-5 and J usage is TRBJ1-5; tentative D call: TRBD1 (5 bases). V was pared by 0 bases and J by 1 base, with 8 bases between. Germline V gene lookup returns CDR1 SGHKS and CDR2 YYEKEE (reference sequence). The CDR3 runs to 15 residues.

This chain uses TRBV9 with TRBJ1-2; tentative D call: TRBD1 (5 bases). This CDR3 spans 15 amino acids. Trimming removed 0 bases at V and 4 bases at J, with 13 bases between. The germline CDR1 and CDR2 sequences are SGDLS and YYNGEE. The CDR3 protein is CASSVGGSTIYGYTF. CDR3 DNA sequence: TGTGCCAGCAGCGTAGGGGGGTCTACTATCTATGGCTACACCTTC.

This clonotype was counted a few times. The V and J genes are TRBV20-1 and TRBJ2-3; D uncertain. CDR3 length equals 12 residues. The ends were cut back, 1 base at V and 0 bases at J, with 2 bases in the middle. Germline-derived CDR1 and CDR2 are DFQATT and SNEGSKA (reference sequence). CDR3 sequence reads: CSARVSTDTQYF. CDR3 nucleotide sequence: TGCAGTGCTAGAGTTAGCACAGATACGCAGTATTTT.

Only a few counts were recorded for this clonotype. This rearrangement joins TRBV12-3 or TRBV12-4 to TRBJ1-2, with D perhaps TRBD1 (6 bases). CDR3 length: 13 residues. V was trimmed by 7 bases and J by 3 bases, leaving 12 bases between them. DNA for the CDR3: TGTGCCAGCACCGACTCAGGGGACTATGGCTACACCTTC. It specifies CASTDSGDYGYTF.

The J gene is TRBJ2-7, the V gene TRBV20-1; D may be TRBD1 (5 bases). Germline CDR1 is DFQATT and CDR2 is SNEGSKA (reference sequence). CDR3 length: 13 amino acids. V lost 0 bases and J 1 base, leaving 7 bases between the germline ends. The CDR3 nucleotides are TGCAGTGCTAGAGACCCAGGGTCCTACGAGCAGTACTTC. This codes for CSARDPGSYEQYF.

The chain uses TRBV5-1 and TRBJ1-4; no clear D. The CDR3 is 15 amino acids. Germline values: CDR1 SGHRS, CDR2 YFSETQ. Trimming stripped 0 bases from V and 7 bases from J, with 13 bases between. The CDR3, as DNA: TGCGCCAGCAGCTTGGTTGGCATTGGTGGTGAAAAACTGTTTTTT. This encodes CASSLVGIGGEKLFF.

This clonotype was seen more than once but under ten times. V gene TRBV29-1 combines with J gene TRBJ2-1; the D gene is possibly TRBD2 (6 bases). Germline CDR1 is SQVTM and CDR2 is ANQGSEA. This CDR3 region has 18 residues. Trimming left V 2 bases short and J 0 bases short, with 20 bases between. CDR3 residues: CSVEHHPSRESSYNEQFF. CDR3 DNA sequence: TGCAGCGTTGAACACCATCCGTCTCGGGAGAGCTCCTACAATGAGCAGTTCTTC.

The CDR3 sequence: CSAPAPGQVIFGYTF. Written as DNA, the CDR3 is TGCAGTGCCCCCGCACCGGGACAGGTTATATTTGGCTACACCTTC. This sequence joins TRBV20-1 and TRBJ1-2, with 8 bases fitting TRBD1. With V trimmed by 6 bases and J by 7 bases, 16 bases remained unmatched. Germline loops: CDR1 DFQATT, CDR2 SNEGSKA (reference sequence). CDR3 length equals 15 residues.

This clonotype showed up just once. V usage is TRBV5-1 and J usage is TRBJ2-7; 12 positions match TRBD1. The CDR3 is 14 residues long. Germline CDR1 SGHRS, CDR2 YFSETQ. The V and J ends lost 4 bases and 6 bases, in that order; junction bases with no gene match: 5. The CDR3 reads CASSSGTGGFEQYF. The CDR3 region has the DNA TGCGCCAGCAGCAGCGGGACAGGGGGCTTCGAGCAGTACTTC.

The genes are TRBV7-8 and TRBJ1-2; D perhaps matches TRBD1 (5 bases). V dropped 10 bases and J dropped 11 bases, with 23 bases sitting between them. The length of the CDR3 is 13 residues. The germline gives CDR1 SGHVS, CDR2 FQNEAQ. The CDR3 DNA sequence: TGTGCCACAAATGCCCCCACCGGGGGAAGATACACCTTC. Residues: CATNAPTGGRYTF.

The gene calls are TRBV6-6 and TRBJ2-2; D perhaps matches TRBD2 (5 bases). CDR3 length equals 13 residues. Germline CDR1 is MNHNY and CDR2 is SVGAGI (reference sequence). Trimming took 8 bases from V and 7 from J, leaving 14 bases between them. The CDR3 region is CASFSRGIGELFF. The CDR3 nucleotides are TGTGCCAGCTTCTCTCGGGGTATCGGGGAGCTGTTTTTT.

The DNA for the CDR3 is TGTGCCAGCAGCGCCCGACAGGGGGCCTACGAGCAGTACTTC. Its translation: CASSARQGAYEQYF. This chain uses TRBV9 with TRBJ2-7, with 9 bases fitting TRBD1. After removal of 3 bases from V and 2 bases from J, the junction contained 3 bases not matched to a gene. Germline V gives CDR1 SGDLS, CDR2 YYNGEE. This CDR3 is built from 14 residues.

This clonotype was seen a handful of times. V and J are TRBV12-3 or TRBV12-4 and TRBJ1-3; 8 bases are shared with TRBD1. V was pared by 5 bases and J by 4 bases, with 10 bases of the junction left unmatched. The CDR3 spans 16 residues. The CDR3 spells CASSRLDRAFGNTIYF. The CDR3 bases are TGTGCCAGCAGTCGTCTGGACAGGGCGTTCGGAAACACCATATATTTT.

The chain employs TRBV7-9 and TRBJ1-1; D unresolved. V lost 2 bases, J lost 7 bases, and 8 bases lay in between. The germline V gene has CDR1 SEHNR and CDR2 FQNEAQ (reference sequence). The CDR3 has 12 residues. The CDR3 protein is CASSLRADEAFF. CDR3 in DNA: TGTGCCAGCAGCTTACGGGCAGATGAAGCTTTCTTT.

V and J are TRBV9 and TRBJ1-2; a weak D match, TRBD1 (5 bases). Trimming cost V 0 bases and J 2 bases, with 11 bases left between them. CDR3 length: 15 amino acids. Looked up from germline, CDR1 is SGDLS and CDR2 is YYNGEE. CDR3 loop: CASSVEGTLNYGYTF. Written as DNA, the CDR3 is TGTGCCAGCAGCGTAGAAGGGACCCTCAACTATGGCTACACCTTC.

This clonotype was recorded many times. The V call is TRBV6-5, the J call TRBJ1-5; no clear D. CDR1 MNHEY and CDR2 SVGAGI come from the germline V gene. The V gene lost 2 bases and the J gene lost 11 bases, with 10 bases spanning the gap. There are 12 residues in the CDR3. The DNA of the CDR3 is TGTGCCAGCAGTTACGAGGAGACAACCCAGCATTTT. Translated, it gives CASSYEETTQHF.

This clonotype was seen only a few times. The chain combines TRBV11-1 with TRBJ2-2, with D possibly matching TRBD1 (6 bases). The CDR3 is 16 amino acids. Trimming removed 5 bases from V and 5 bases from J, with 18 bases in between. In germline, CDR1 is SGHAT, CDR2 FQDESV (reference sequence). The CDR3 region is CASSQPLQGRTGELFF. CDR3 bases: TGTGCCAGCAGCCAACCGTTACAGGGAAGAACCGGGGAGCTGTTTTTT.

This clonotype occurred a few times. The J gene is TRBJ2-3, the V gene TRBV3-1; tentative D call: TRBD1 (6 bases). Germline-derived CDR1 and CDR2 are LGHDT and YNNKEL (reference sequence). The ends were cut back, 0 bases at V and 5 bases at J, with 6 bases in the middle. The CDR3 length is 13 residues. Written as DNA, the CDR3 is TGTGCCAGCAGCCAAGAGGACAGAGATACGCAGTATTTT. It specifies CASSQEDRDTQYF.